This TCR beta chain was retrieved from a study of blood T cell repertoires in COVID-19 (dated by TCRdb to about 2020). Regarding the complete study: Collaborator samples came from the United States, Italy and Spain and covered acute and convalescent phases of COVID-19. The prospective study material was composed of cDNA or gDNA derived from T cells, B-cell-depleted T cells, or PBMCs. Deeply sampled blood TCRbeta repertoires from subjects exposed to, actively infected with, or recovered from COVID-19 were included in the dataset. The repertoires were released in a freely available public database meant as a resource for research on the immune response to SARS-CoV-2. Where available, HLA class I and class II types were taken from metadata supplied by the sample provider and were not determined by assay-based typing. A de-identified subject ID, COVID-19 status, age in years and sex were almost always included in the sample metadata. The samples were drawn from the first 160 participants of the ongoing ImmuneRACE study and from 950 to 1,500 subjects provided by 6 global collaborators.

Broader findings and caveats from the paper: The amount of clinical and demographic metadata varied by source and participant and was provided uncurated.

TCRbeta CDR3 regions were amplified from genomic DNA by means of the immunoSEQ Assay, a bias-controlled multiplex PCR. Regarding the original processing steps: Nucleated cell counts per sample were estimated from amplification of reference gene primers within the assay. To quantify the absolute abundance of each unique TCRbeta CDR3 rearrangement, sequence reads were collapsed and filtered. For each sample, productive Simpson clonality was calculated as the square root of Simpson's diversity index across productive rearrangements. This immuneACCESS table, as held by TCRdb, lists in-frame sequences with V and J called but not all clones. Of the missing ones, under half trace to an unresolved V gene in checked studies; the others have no known cause. V and J calls and clone size come straight from that table; D and trimming were deduced from the DNA. The sample table holds some 260,000 clones, of which about 86% were seen once. Clones ranked in the top ten supply over 1.1% of the sample.

A note on this clone: The clone's antigen remains unknown. The record has no base qualities; no much larger clone is one base away.

The germline V gene encodes CDR1 SGHVS and CDR2 FQNEAQ. The CDR3 runs 13 amino acids, cysteine and phenylalanine included. The CDR3 DNA has 39 bases and is translated from base 1. V is shortened by 4 bases, J by 5 bases, and the region joining them spans 10 bases. Whole blood was collected in K2EDTA tubes by collaborating institutions according to the institutions' own protocols. For TCRbeta analysis, collaborators shipped samples in one of three forms: frozen whole blood, isolated PBMCs, or DNA extracted from either of those sample types. Rearrangement joined TRBV7-8 to TRBJ2-3; the D gene is unclear. The origin of this receptor is an elderly man with acute or convalescent COVID-19. The specimen was peripheral blood. In nucleotide form, the sequence is TGTGCCAGCAGCTACAATACCCTAGATACGCAGTATTTT. Translated, it gives CASSYNTLDTQYF. With the rest looked up from the reference TRBV7-8 and TRBJ2-3 genes rather than sequenced, the full variable domain is GAGVSQSPRYKVAKRGQDVALRCDPISGHVSLFWYQQALGQGPEFLTYFQNEAQLDKSGLPSDRFFAERPEGSVSTLKIQRTQQEDSAVYLCASSYNTLDTQYFGPGTRLTVL.